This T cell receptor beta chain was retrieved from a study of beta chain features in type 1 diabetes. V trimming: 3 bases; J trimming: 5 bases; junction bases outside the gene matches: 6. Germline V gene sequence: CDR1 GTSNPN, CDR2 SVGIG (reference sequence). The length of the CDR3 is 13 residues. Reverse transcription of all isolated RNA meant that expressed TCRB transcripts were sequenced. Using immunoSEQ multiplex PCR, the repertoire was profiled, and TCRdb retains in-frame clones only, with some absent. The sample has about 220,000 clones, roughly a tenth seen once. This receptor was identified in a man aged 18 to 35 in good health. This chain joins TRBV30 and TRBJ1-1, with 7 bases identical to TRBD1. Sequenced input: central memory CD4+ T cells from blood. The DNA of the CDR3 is TGTGCCTGGAGGTCATCAGGGGGGACTGAAGCTTTCTTT. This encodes CAWRSSGGTEAFF. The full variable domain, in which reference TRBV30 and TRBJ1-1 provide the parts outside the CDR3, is SQTIHQWPATLVQPVGSPLSLECTVEGTSNPNLYWYRQAAGRGLQLLFYSVGIGQISSEVPQNLSASRPQDRQFILSSKKLLLSDSGFYLCAWRSSGGTEAFFGQGTRLTVV.